A selection of T cell receptor beta chains follows, all from one sample in a study of CD8+ T cells in alopecia areata. The protocol was immunoSEQ multiplex PCR, while the TCRdb copy is restricted to in-frame clones and leaves out a portion. The profile shows around 99,000 clones, about four fifths of them singletons. This material consisted of CD8+ T cells sorted from blood, taken at week 24, from a patient treated with tofacitinib. These receptors were taken from a human donor with alopecia areata. Both conserved end residues are part of each CDR3. The D gene is left open where the match is weak. Clone size appears in some rows only: once, few, many, or a class for an expanded clone.

TRBV27	TRBJ1-1	-	-	CASTSYREAFF	TGTGCCAGCACTTCGTACAGGGAAGCTTTCTTT
TRBV6-5	TRBJ2-1	-	-	CASRRGGDEQFF	TGTGCCAGCAGGAGAGGGGGGGATGAGCAGTTCTTC
TRBV11-2	TRBJ2-1	-	-	CASSFGDGVLYNEQFF	TGTGCCAGCAGCTTTGGGGACGGTGTACTTTACAATGAGCAGTTCTTC
TRBV7-6	TRBJ1-6	-	-	CASSLDGVANSPLHF	TGTGCCAGCAGCTTGGACGGAGTTGCTAATTCACCCCTCCACTTT
TRBV5-5	TRBJ2-5	-	-	CASSLWGDMETQYF	TGTGCCAGCAGCTTGTGGGGGGATATGGAGACCCAGTACTTC
TRBV7-8	TRBJ2-7	-	-	CASSQEGGHPYEQYF	TGTGCCAGCAGCCAGGAAGGGGGTCACCCCTACGAGCAGTACTTC
TRBV4-1	TRBJ1-1	-	-	CASSQGEWGTEAFF	TGCGCCAGCAGCCAAGGGGAATGGGGGACTGAAGCTTTCTTT
TRBV5-6	TRBJ2-5	-	TRBD2	CASSLGREPQYF	TGTGCCAGCAGCCTAGGGAGGGAGCCCCAGTACTTC
TRBV29-1	TRBJ1-2	-	TRBD1	CSVPKGQGSYGYTF	TGCAGCGTTCCGAAAGGACAGGGGTCCTATGGCTACACCTTC
TRBV5-1	TRBJ1-3	-	-	CASSSTGSSGNTIYF	TGCGCCAGCAGCTCCACGGGGAGCTCTGGAAACACCATATATTTT
TRBV4-3	TRBJ2-7	-	-	CASSQRDTSSYEQYF	TGCGCCAGCAGCCAACGGGACACCAGCTCCTACGAGCAGTACTTC
TRBV27	TRBJ1-2	-	TRBD1	CASSRGTGGYYGYTF	TGTGCCAGCAGTAGGGGGACAGGGGGATACTATGGCTACACCTTC
TRBV6-5	TRBJ2-7	-	TRBD1	CASRGQGIPYEQYF	TGTGCCAGCAGGGGACAGGGGATACCCTACGAGCAGTACTTC
TRBV25-1	TRBJ2-5	-	-	CASSRTWETQYF	TGTGCCAGCAGTCGAACCTGGGAGACCCAGTACTTC
TRBV5-6	TRBJ2-4	-	-	CASSLGDLRNIQYF	TGTGCCAGCAGCTTGGGGGATCTGAGGAACATTCAGTACTTC
TRBV25-1	TRBJ2-1	-	TRBD2	CASSQLADYNEQFF	TGTGCCAGCAGTCAACTAGCGGACTACAATGAGCAGTTCTTC
TRBV10-3	TRBJ2-7	-	-	CAILTGSYEQYF	TGTGCCATCCTGACAGGCTCCTACGAGCAGTACTTC
TRBV14	TRBJ2-7	-	-	CASSQYAGASYEQYF	TGTGCCAGCAGCCAATACGCGGGGGCTTCATACGAGCAGTACTTC
TRBV25-1	TRBJ2-7	-	-	CASSELEGGPYEQYF	TGTGCCAGCAGTGAATTGGAGGGGGGGCCCTACGAGCAGTACTTC
TRBV7-9	TRBJ2-1	-	-	CASSFWENEQFF	TGTGCCAGCAGCTTTTGGGAAAATGAGCAGTTCTTC
TRBV6-5	TRBJ2-7	-	TRBD2	CASSYGSGGYEQYF	TGTGCCAGCAGTTACGGGTCGGGGGGGTACGAGCAGTACTTC
TRBV4-2	TRBJ2-1	-	TRBD1	CASSGPRDSPSHDEQFF	TGTGCCAGCAGCGGCCCCCGGGACAGTCCATCTCACGATGAGCAGTTCTTC
TRBV29-1	TRBJ1-2	-	TRBD1	CSVDQGDSGYTF	TGCAGCGTTGATCAGGGGGATTCTGGCTACACCTTC
TRBV27	TRBJ1-5	-	TRBD1	CASSYTIGTGVNQPQHF	TGTGCCAGCAGTTATACGATTGGGACAGGGGTAAATCAGCCCCAGCATTTT
TRBV7-2	TRBJ2-7	-	TRBD1	CASSTGTGTNYEQYF	TGTGCCAGCAGCACCGGGACAGGGACCAACTACGAGCAGTACTTC
TRBV30	TRBJ2-1	-	-	CAWIPGGEQFF	TGTGCCTGGATCCCTGGGGGTGAGCAGTTCTTC
TRBV7-2	TRBJ2-7	once	-	CASSSWAAYEQYF	TGTGCCAGCAGCTCATGGGCTGCCTACGAGCAGTACTTC